One sample yielded the 24 T cell receptor beta chains listed below, sequenced in a study of shared clonotypes between healthy human individuals. The repertoire was sequenced with immunoSEQ multiplex PCR; TCRdb's copy has only in-frame clones and lacks some. The repertoire consists of more than 900,000 clones, with approximately 80% occurring once and the leading ten covering roughly 0.62%. The sample taken for sequencing was memory CD4+ T cells from PBMCs. Subset here: CD45RA-negative fraction. These TCRs come from a man between 18 and 35 years old in good health. Some clones in this sample may be carry-over from other donors' samples.

Many counts were recorded for this clone. V and J are TRBV28 and TRBJ2-7; D may be TRBD2 (5 bases). CDR3 length equals 16 residues. CDR1 is MDHEN, CDR2 SYDVKM, per germline. Trimming cost V 2 bases and J 1 base, with 15 bases left between them. CDR3 protein: CASSLGLATLSYEQYF. The CDR3, as DNA: TGTGCCAGCAGTTTAGGGCTAGCCACACTTTCCTACGAGCAGTACTTC.

V usage is TRBV7-9 and J usage is TRBJ1-2; D gene uncertain. CDR1 is SEHNR and CDR2 is FQNEAQ in the germline V gene (reference sequence). The CDR3 is made up of 12 amino acids. V lost 5 bases, J lost 0 bases, and 4 bases lay in between. The CDR3 nucleotides read TGTGCCAGCAGCCGTGCTAACTATGGCTACACCTTC. Translating it yields CASSRANYGYTF.

The genes are TRBV5-1 and TRBJ2-7, with TRBD1 identical over 7 bases. Trimming removed 2 bases from V and 3 bases from J; junction bases left unmatched: 8. The CDR3 sequence is 15 residues long. Germline CDR1 reads SGHRS; CDR2 reads YFSETQ. The CDR3 DNA is TGCGCCAGCAGCTTTGGGTCAGGGGGTATCTACGAGCAGTACTTC. This encodes CASSFGSGGIYEQYF.

The chain couples TRBV5-1 to TRBJ2-5, with a weak D call TRBD2 (6 bases). The germline gives CDR1 SGHRS, CDR2 YFSETQ. Deletions cut 4 bases from V and 5 bases from J, with 15 bases between. This CDR3 is built from 14 residues. The CDR3 DNA reads TGCGCCAGCAGCGGGGGGAACCGGGTGGAGACCCAGTACTTC. Protein: CASSGGNRVETQYF.

This clone rates as medium-sized (0.01 to 0.1%). The gene calls are TRBV28 and TRBJ1-2; 8 positions match TRBD1. The germline V gene has CDR1 MDHEN and CDR2 SYDVKM. V dropped 6 bases and J dropped 5; count of bases not matched to a gene: 14. The CDR3 is made up of 16 amino acids. The CDR3 spells CASRRWGGQVPYGYTF. DNA for the CDR3: TGTGCCAGCAGACGTTGGGGGGGACAGGTCCCTTATGGCTACACCTTC.

The V gene is TRBV5-1, the J gene TRBJ2-1; the match to TRBD1 covers 7 bases. Unmatched junction bases numbered 5, after V lost 4 bases and J lost 4 bases. This CDR3 has 14 residues. Germline V lookup: CDR1 SGHRS, CDR2 YFSETQ. The CDR3 sequence is CASSEGTVYNEQFF. The CDR3 DNA reads as TGCGCCAGCAGCGAAGGGACAGTTTACAATGAGCAGTTCTTC.

The CDR3 DNA reads TGTGCCAGCAGTTACGGATCATTACAGGGTTCCGAGCAGTACTTC. The encoded protein is CASSYGSLQGSEQYF. The rearrangement uses TRBV6-6 and TRBJ2-7; D perhaps matches TRBD1 (6 bases). Per the germline V gene, CDR1 is MNHNY and CDR2 is SVGAGI (reference sequence). With 2 bases removed from V and 6 bases from J, the gap between germline ends came to 17 bases. The CDR3 contains 15 residues.

This chain connects TRBV11-3 to TRBJ2-1; TRBD2 matches 9 bases. Looked up from germline, CDR1 is SGHNT and CDR2 is YENEEA. This CDR3 is 15 amino acids long. V was clipped by 5 bases and J by 7 bases; unmatched bases: 9. In DNA form, the CDR3 reads TGTGCCAGCAGCCCCGGACTAGCGAGAACTAATGAGCAGTTCTTC. Translation: CASSPGLARTNEQFF.

This chain links TRBV6-1 with TRBJ2-1, with D hard to call. V lost 2 bases and J 9 bases, leaving 5 bases between the germline ends. CDR1 MNHNS and CDR2 SASEGT come from the germline V gene. The CDR3 covers 11 residues. This CDR3 reads CASSERAEQFF. Here the CDR3 DNA reads TGTGCCAGCAGTGAAAGGGCTGAGCAGTTCTTC.

This clone was seen more than once but under ten times. V and J are TRBV27 and TRBJ1-2; the match to TRBD1 covers 7 bases. This CDR3 spans 13 amino acids. Germline CDR1 reads MNHEY; CDR2 reads SMNVEV (reference sequence). The V gene end was trimmed by 6 bases and the J gene end by 12 bases; junction bases not matched to a gene: 13. The CDR3 sequence: CASSPAPRQGHTF. In nucleotides, the CDR3 is TGTGCCAGCAGCCCCGCCCCGAGACAGGGCCACACCTTC.

The chain is built from TRBV29-1 and TRBJ1-1, with a possible D match to TRBD1 (5 bases). The ends were cut back, 8 bases at V and 4 bases at J, with 23 bases in the middle. Germline V gene lookup returns CDR1 SQVTM and CDR2 ANQGSEA. This CDR3 has 15 amino acids. This CDR3 reads CSPAPGYRSGTEAFF. DNA of the CDR3: TGCAGCCCAGCACCTGGCTACAGGTCCGGCACTGAAGCTTTCTTT.

The rearrangement links TRBV5-4 to TRBJ2-7, with D possibly matching TRBD1 (6 bases). Trimming left V 3 bases short and J 2 bases short, with 15 bases between. The germline gives CDR1 SGHNT, CDR2 YYREEE (reference sequence). CDR3 length equals 15 residues. This chain's CDR3 is CASSSPTGQTYEQYF. As DNA, the CDR3 is TGTGCCAGCAGCTCGCCGACAGGCCAGACCTACGAGCAGTACTTC.

V and J are TRBV27 and TRBJ2-3; TRBD2 agrees at 7 bases. V gave up 1 base and J gave up 4 bases; unmatched junction bases: 14. The length of the CDR3 is 18 residues. Germline CDR1 MNHEY, CDR2 SMNVEV (reference sequence). In DNA form, the CDR3 reads TGTGCCAGCAGTTTATTTGCTTGGGCGGGAGCGGGCTCAGATACGCAGTATTTT. It specifies CASSLFAWAGAGSDTQYF.

This clone appeared a few times. DNA of the CDR3: TGCGCCAGCAGCTCGAGCCCGGGACAGCAAGAGACCCAGTACTTC. Translation gives CASSSSPGQQETQYF. The V and J genes are TRBV5-1 and TRBJ2-5; the match to TRBD1 covers 7 bases. Germline lookup yields CDR1 SGHRS and CDR2 YFSETQ. Trimming cost V 3 bases and J 2 bases; bases outside gene matches: 7. The CDR3 is 15 amino acids.

V gene TRBV18 combines with J gene TRBJ2-7, with a tentative D call TRBD1 (6 bases). CDR1 is KGHSH, CDR2 LQKENI, per germline. V gave up 6 bases and J gave up 2 bases, with 14 bases separating them. The length of the CDR3 is 14 residues. This CDR3 is CASSPAGAPYEQYF. The CDR3 coding sequence is TGTGCCAGCTCGCCCGCAGGGGCCCCCTACGAGCAGTACTTC.

DNA for the CDR3: TGTGCCAGCAGCCAAGCTAGGAGGCGGAACGGGGAGCTGTTTTTT. The encoded protein is CASSQARRRNGELFF. The chain uses TRBV4-2 and TRBJ2-2; a possible D gene is TRBD2 (5 bases). V was shortened by 1 base and J by 7 bases, with 13 bases between the two germline ends. This CDR3 comprises 15 residues. Germline V gene data show CDR1 as LGHNA and CDR2 as YNFKEQ.

This clone has a single count. V usage is TRBV7-2 and J usage is TRBJ2-2, with 10 bases fitting TRBD1. The trim removed 6 bases at V and 4 bases at J, leaving 11 bases unmatched. Germline CDR1 SGHTA, CDR2 FQGNSA. The CDR3 has 17 amino acids. The CDR3 protein is CASRPIKGTGVTGELFF. The CDR3 region has the DNA TGTGCCAGCAGGCCTATCAAAGGGACAGGGGTCACCGGGGAGCTGTTTTTT. Full variable domain (remainder filled in from reference TRBV7-2 and TRBJ2-2): GAGVSQSPSNKVTEKGKDVELRCDPISGHTALYWYRQSLGQGLEFLIYFQGNSAPDKSGLPSDRFSAERTGGSVSTLTIQRTQQEDSAVYLCASRPIKGTGVTGELFFGEGSRLTVL.

The chain couples TRBV19 to TRBJ1-1; D is unresolved. The V end was cut by 8 bases, the J end by 0 bases, with 10 bases between. The germline gives CDR1 LNHDA, CDR2 SQIVND (reference sequence). The CDR3 spans 13 residues. CDR3 residues: CASSRRLNTEAFF. The CDR3 DNA reads TGTGCCAGTTCTAGACGGCTGAACACTGAAGCTTTCTTT.

The gene calls are TRBV2 and TRBJ1-3; no clear D gene. Germline V CDR1 and CDR2: SNHLY, FYNNEI. CDR3 size: 13 residues. Between the trimmed V and J ends, which lost 11 bases and 0 bases, there was a span of 11 bases. In DNA form, the CDR3 reads TGTGCCGTCCTGGTGAGCTCTGGAAACACCATATATTTT. Protein: CAVLVSSGNTIYF.

This clone was found once. The chain uses TRBV5-1 and TRBJ2-5; 10 nucleotides match TRBD1. The germline V gene encodes CDR1 SGHRS and CDR2 YFSETQ. With V trimmed by 3 bases and J by 4 bases, 9 bases remained unmatched. The CDR3 runs to 16 residues. CDR3 loop: CASSSKTGGVRETQYF. As DNA, the CDR3 is TGCGCCAGCAGCTCCAAGACAGGGGGCGTACGAGAGACCCAGTACTTC.

The chain links TRBV11-2 to TRBJ2-1, with D unresolved. Germline V CDR1 and CDR2: SGHAT, FQNNGV. There are 11 residues in the CDR3. The V gene lost 7 bases and the J gene lost 0 bases, with 1 base spanning the gap. This CDR3 reads CASTSYNEQFF. CDR3 coding DNA: TGTGCCAGCACCTCCTACAATGAGCAGTTCTTC.

The rearrangement uses TRBV5-4 and TRBJ2-5, with TRBD2 identical over 7 bases. CDR1 and CDR2 from the germline V gene are SGHNT and YYREEE (reference sequence). J lost 5 bases, V lost 4 bases, and 8 bases had no gene match. The length of the CDR3 is 14 residues. The CDR3 reads CASSRFGGYETQYF. The CDR3 bases are TGTGCCAGCAGCCGATTCGGGGGGTATGAGACCCAGTACTTC.

The genes are TRBV6-1 and TRBJ2-5; D ambiguous. The ends were cut back, 8 bases at V and 3 bases at J, with 7 bases in the middle. The CDR3 has 11 residues. The V gene's germline CDR1 is MNHNS and CDR2 SASEGT. For the CDR3, the DNA is TGTGCCAGCCGGACGAAAGAGACCCAGTACTTC. Translating gives CASRTKETQYF.

V and J are TRBV4-1 and TRBJ2-1; D gene ambiguous. The germline V and J ends were trimmed by 0 bases and 3 bases, with 12 bases remaining between them. Per germline, CDR1 MGHRA and CDR2 YSYEKL. This CDR3 comprises 16 residues. The chain's CDR3 is CASSQEAFALYNEQFF. The CDR3, as DNA: TGCGCCAGCAGCCAAGAAGCGTTCGCCCTCTACAATGAGCAGTTCTTC.